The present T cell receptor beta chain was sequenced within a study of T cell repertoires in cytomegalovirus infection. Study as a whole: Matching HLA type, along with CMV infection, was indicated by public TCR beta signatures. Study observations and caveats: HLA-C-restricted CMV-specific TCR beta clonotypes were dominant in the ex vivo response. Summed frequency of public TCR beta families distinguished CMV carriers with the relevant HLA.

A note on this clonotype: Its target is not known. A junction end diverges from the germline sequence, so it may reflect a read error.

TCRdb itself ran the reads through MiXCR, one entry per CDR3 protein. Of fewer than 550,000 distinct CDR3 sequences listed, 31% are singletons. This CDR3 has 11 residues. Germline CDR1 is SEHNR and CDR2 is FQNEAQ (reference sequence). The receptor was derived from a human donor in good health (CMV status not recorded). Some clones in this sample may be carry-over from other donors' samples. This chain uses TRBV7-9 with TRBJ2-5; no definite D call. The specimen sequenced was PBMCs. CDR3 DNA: TGTGCCAGCAGCCTCCAAGAGACCCCGTCCTTT. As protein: CASSLQETPSF.